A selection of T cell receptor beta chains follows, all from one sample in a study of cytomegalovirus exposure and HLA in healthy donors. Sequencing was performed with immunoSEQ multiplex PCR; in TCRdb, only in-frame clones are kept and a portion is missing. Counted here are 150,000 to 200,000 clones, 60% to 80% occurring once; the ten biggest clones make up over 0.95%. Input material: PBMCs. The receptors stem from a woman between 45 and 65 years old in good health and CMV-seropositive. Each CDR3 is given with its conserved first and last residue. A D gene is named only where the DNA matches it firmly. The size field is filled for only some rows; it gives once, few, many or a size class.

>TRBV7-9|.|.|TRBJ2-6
TGTGCCAGCAGCTTAGGCAGGACTGGGGCCAACGTCCTGACTTTC
CASSLGRTGANVLTF
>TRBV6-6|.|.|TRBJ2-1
TGTGCCAGCACCAAGACAGTCTCCTACAATGAGCAGTTCTTC
CASTKTVSYNEQFF
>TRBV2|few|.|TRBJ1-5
TGTGCCAGCAGATACAGGGCCAATCAGCCCCAGCATTTT
CASRYRANQPQHF
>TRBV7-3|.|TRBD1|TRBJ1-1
TGTGCCAGCAGCTTAATAGTGTTTGGGGACAGCCACACTGAAGCTTTCTTT
CASSLIVFGDSHTEAFF
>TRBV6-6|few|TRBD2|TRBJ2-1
TGTGCCAGCAGGGGGATGGGGACTAGCGGGATTCTTGAGCAGTTCTTC
CASRGMGTSGILEQFF
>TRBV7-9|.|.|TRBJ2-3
TGTGCCAGCAGCAACCGAACTTTCCTCTGGCAGTATTTT
CASSNRTFLWQYF
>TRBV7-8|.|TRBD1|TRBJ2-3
TGTGCCAGCAGCTTAGCGGCGAGGGGGCCAGATACGCAGTATTTT
CASSLAARGPDTQYF
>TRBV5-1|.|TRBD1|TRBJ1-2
TGCGCCAGCAGCCCCGGGGGCCAAGGGGGCAAGAGTGGCTACACCTTC
CASSPGGQGGKSGYTF
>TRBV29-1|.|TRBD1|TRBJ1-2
TGCAGCGTTTTTAAACAGGGGAACTATGGCTACACCTTC
CSVFKQGNYGYTF
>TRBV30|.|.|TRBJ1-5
TGTGCCTGGAGTTATCTTAGCGGCAATCAGCCCCAGCATTTT
CAWSYLSGNQPQHF
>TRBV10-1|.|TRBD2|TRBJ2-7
TGCGCCAGCAGTGGTGCCAGCGGGAACGAGCAGTACTTC
CASSGASGNEQYF
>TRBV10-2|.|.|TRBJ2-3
TGCGCCAGCAGTGAGACCGAACGCACAGATCCTGTCACAGATACGCAGTATTTT
CASSETERTDPVTDTQYF
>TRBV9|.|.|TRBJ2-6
TGTGCCAGCAGCGGGAGGTTTGGGGCCAACGTCCTGACTTTC
CASSGRFGANVLTF
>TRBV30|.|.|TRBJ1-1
TGTGCCTGGACCCCGACAAGCCGTAACATGAACACTGAAGCTTTCTTT
CAWTPTSRNMNTEAFF
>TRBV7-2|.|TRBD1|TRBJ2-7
TGTGCCAGCAGCTTGGGGCCAGCGAGGGGGCGCGAGCAGTACTTC
CASSLGPARGREQYF
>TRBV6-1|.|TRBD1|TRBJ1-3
TGTGCCAGCAGTGAAAGGGGGACAGGCAACTCTGGAAACACCATATATTTT
CASSERGTGNSGNTIYF